This T cell receptor beta chain was documented in a study of graft-versus-host responses after intestinal transplantation. This clone was seen more than once but under ten times. What it binds is unknown. Some clones are missing from TCRdb's copy, which holds only in-frame ones; the method was immunoSEQ multiplex PCR. The repertoire holds over 45,000 clones, with about 94% as singletons. The sample in question was unstimulated CD4+ T cells sorted from spleen or lymph node cells, obtained before transplant. This clonotype was sampled from a human donor who was the organ donor for an intestinal transplant.

CDR3 region: CASSYRSGPPFWNAFF. The CDR3 nucleotides are TGTGCCAGCAGTTACAGAAGCGGCCCCCCTTTTTGGAATGCTTTCTTT. The rearrangement links TRBV6-5 to TRBJ1-1; D remains ambiguous. The germline V gene has CDR1 MNHEY and CDR2 SVGAGI. The V end was cut by 2 bases, the J end by 11 bases, with 24 bases between. The CDR3 loop spans 16 amino acids.